Shown below are 8 T cell receptor beta chains from a single sample sequenced in a study of shared T cell receptors in the human thymus. Using immunoSEQ multiplex PCR, the repertoire was profiled, and TCRdb retains in-frame clones only, with some absent. The repertoire has more than 550,000 clones, around 87% of them found once; the top ten carry about 0.0094%. The same specimen was also included in a second study, on human thymus T cells.

Sequences were obtained from thymocytes. Receptors originate from a boy younger than two with a congenital heart defect.

J is TRBJ2-7 and V is TRBV11-2, with a possible D match to TRBD2 (5 bases). Germline values: CDR1 SGHAT, CDR2 FQNNGV. The CDR3 is 12 amino acids. The V and J ends lost 2 bases and 6 bases respectively, with 8 bases between them. As DNA, the CDR3 is TGTGCCAGCAGCTTACGTGGAGGCGAGCAGTACTTC. This sequence encodes CASSLRGGEQYF.

The chain couples TRBV5-6 to TRBJ1-1, with a weak D call TRBD1 (6 bases). Trimming left V 5 bases short and J 6 bases short, with 11 bases between. The CDR3 extends over 12 amino acids. CDR1 is SGHDT, CDR2 YYEEEE, per germline. The CDR3 reads CASSGQIAEAFF. The CDR3 region has the DNA TGTGCCAGCAGTGGACAGATCGCTGAAGCTTTCTTT.

The CDR3 spells CASSLSSVYNEQFF. The DNA for the CDR3 is TGTGCCAGCAGCCTCTCGTCGGTCTACAATGAGCAGTTCTTC. The rearrangement links TRBV11-3 to TRBJ2-1; D unresolved. Trimming took 5 bases from V and 3 from J, leaving 11 bases between them. The V gene's germline CDR1 is SGHNT and CDR2 YENEEA. The CDR3 consists of 14 residues.

Regarding this clone: The sample carries other DNA sequences with the same CDR3. V is TRBV6-5 and J is TRBJ1-6; 8 bases agree with TRBD1. The germline V gene has CDR1 MNHEY and CDR2 SVGAGI. CDR3 length: 15 amino acids. J gave up 8 bases and V 4 bases, and 7 bases lay outside the gene matches. The CDR3 DNA follows: TGTGCCAGCAGTTCGCAGGGGGCGTTTGATTCACCCCTCCACTTT. Its translation: CASSSQGAFDSPLHF.

The rearrangement joins TRBV28 to TRBJ2-5; 7 nucleotides line up with TRBD1. The germline V gene encodes CDR1 MDHEN and CDR2 SYDVKM. This CDR3 contains 15 residues. J was trimmed by 2 bases and V by 4 bases; bases with no gene match: 7. CDR3 amino acids: CASSSLEQGQETQYF. Here the CDR3 DNA reads TGTGCCAGCAGTTCGCTGGAACAGGGGCAAGAGACCCAGTACTTC.

The chain combines TRBV2 with TRBJ2-1; 8 bases are a match to TRBD2. The germline gives CDR1 SNHLY, CDR2 FYNNEI. The CDR3 extends over 15 amino acids. Losses at the gene ends were 2 bases for V and 8 bases for J; bases not matched to a gene: 8. CDR3 region: CASSELGLASYEQFF. CDR3 coding DNA: TGTGCCAGCAGTGAACTAGGACTAGCAAGTTATGAGCAGTTCTTC.

This clone was seen more than once but under ten times. This chain joins TRBV4-3 and TRBJ2-1, with D perhaps TRBD2 (6 bases). Germline loops: CDR1 LGHNA, CDR2 YSLEER. The CDR3 is made up of 17 amino acids. V gave up 1 base and J gave up 0 bases, with 13 bases separating them. CDR3 in DNA: TGCGCCAGCAGCCAAGGAGAAGTGGAGGGCTCCTACAATGAGCAGTTCTTC. Translating it yields CASSQGEVEGSYNEQFF.

J is TRBJ1-1 and V is TRBV6-1; possibly TRBD1 for D (5 bases). The V and J ends lost 6 bases and 6 bases respectively, with 8 bases between them. Germline lookup yields CDR1 MNHNS and CDR2 SASEGT. The CDR3 spans 11 residues. This CDR3 reads CASREGPEAFF. CDR3 in DNA: TGTGCCAGCAGGGAGGGGCCTGAAGCTTTCTTT.